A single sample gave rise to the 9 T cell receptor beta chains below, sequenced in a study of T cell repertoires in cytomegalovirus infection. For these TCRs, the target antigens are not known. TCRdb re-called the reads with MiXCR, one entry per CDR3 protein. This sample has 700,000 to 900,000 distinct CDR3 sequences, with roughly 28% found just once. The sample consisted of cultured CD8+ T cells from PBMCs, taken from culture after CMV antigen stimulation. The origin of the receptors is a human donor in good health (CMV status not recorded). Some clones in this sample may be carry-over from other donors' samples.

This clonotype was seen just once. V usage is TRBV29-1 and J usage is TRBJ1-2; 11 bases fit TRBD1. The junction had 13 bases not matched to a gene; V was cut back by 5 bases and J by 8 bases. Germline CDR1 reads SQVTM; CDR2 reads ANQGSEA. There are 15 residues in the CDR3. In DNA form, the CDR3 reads TGCAGCGTTTGGGTGGGACAGGGGGTCCCTGGCGGCTACACCTTC. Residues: CSVWVGQGVPGGYTF.

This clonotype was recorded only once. The CDR3 DNA sequence: TGTGCCAGCAGCTTCCCTGGAGGGGGCTACGAGCAGTACGTC. Its protein product is CASSFPGGGYEQYV. This chain joins TRBV7-6 and TRBJ2-7, with D perhaps TRBD1 or TRBD2 (6 bases each). Germline V lookup: CDR1 SGHVS, CDR2 FNYEAQ. V was pared by 3 bases and J by 3 bases, with 12 bases between. The CDR3 is 14 residues long.

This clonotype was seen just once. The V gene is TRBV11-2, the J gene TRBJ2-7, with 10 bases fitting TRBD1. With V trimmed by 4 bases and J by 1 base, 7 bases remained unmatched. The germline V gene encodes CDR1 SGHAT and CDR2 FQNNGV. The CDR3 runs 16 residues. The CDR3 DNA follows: TGTGCCAGCAGCTACAGACAGGGGGCAGCGTCCTACGAGCAGTACTTC. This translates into CASSYRQGAASYEQYF.

The CDR3 nucleotides are TGTGCCAGCACCGAAGACAGGAGATTCAATCAGCCCCAGCATTTT. It translates to CASTEDRRFNQPQHF. The V call is TRBV7-2, the J call TRBJ1-5; D possibly corresponds to TRBD1 (6 bases). Trimming shortened V by 7 bases and J by 3 bases, and 16 bases separated the two germline ends. This CDR3 comprises 15 residues. Germline V gene lookup returns CDR1 SGHTA and CDR2 FQGNSA.

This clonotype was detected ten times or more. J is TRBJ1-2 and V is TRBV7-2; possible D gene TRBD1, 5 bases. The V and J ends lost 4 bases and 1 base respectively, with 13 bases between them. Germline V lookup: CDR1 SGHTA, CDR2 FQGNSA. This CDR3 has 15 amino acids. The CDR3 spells CASSSPTGGNYGYTF. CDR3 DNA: TGTGCCAGCAGCTCCCCGACGGGGGGTAACTATGGCTACACCTTC.

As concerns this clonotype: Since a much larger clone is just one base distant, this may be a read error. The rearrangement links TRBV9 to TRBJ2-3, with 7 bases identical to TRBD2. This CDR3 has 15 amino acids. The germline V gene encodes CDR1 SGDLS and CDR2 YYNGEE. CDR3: CASSIYGGSTDMQYF. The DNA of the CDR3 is TGTGCCAGCAGCATCTACGGGGGGAGCACAGATATGCAGTATTTT.

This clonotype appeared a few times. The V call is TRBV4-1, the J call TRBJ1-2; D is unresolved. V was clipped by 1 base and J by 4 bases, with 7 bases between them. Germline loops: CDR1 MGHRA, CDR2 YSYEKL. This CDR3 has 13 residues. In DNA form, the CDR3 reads TGCGCCAGCAGCCAAGCGAGTATCTATGGCTACACCTTC. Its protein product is CASSQASIYGYTF.

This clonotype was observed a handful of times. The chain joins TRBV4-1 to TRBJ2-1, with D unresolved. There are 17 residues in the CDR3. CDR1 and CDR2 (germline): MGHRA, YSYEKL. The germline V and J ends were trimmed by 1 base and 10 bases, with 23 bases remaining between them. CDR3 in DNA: TGCGCCAGCAGCCAAGGATTTACTCTTGGGGTGGTCGGGGAGCAGTTCTTC. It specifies CASSQGFTLGVVGEQFF.

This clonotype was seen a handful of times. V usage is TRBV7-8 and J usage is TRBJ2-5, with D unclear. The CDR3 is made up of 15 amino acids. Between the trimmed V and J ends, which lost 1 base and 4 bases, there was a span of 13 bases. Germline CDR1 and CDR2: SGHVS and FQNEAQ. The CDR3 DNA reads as TGTGCCAGCAGCTTAGAGGTGTTCCGCCTAGAGACCCAGTACTTC. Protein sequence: CASSLEVFRLETQYF.